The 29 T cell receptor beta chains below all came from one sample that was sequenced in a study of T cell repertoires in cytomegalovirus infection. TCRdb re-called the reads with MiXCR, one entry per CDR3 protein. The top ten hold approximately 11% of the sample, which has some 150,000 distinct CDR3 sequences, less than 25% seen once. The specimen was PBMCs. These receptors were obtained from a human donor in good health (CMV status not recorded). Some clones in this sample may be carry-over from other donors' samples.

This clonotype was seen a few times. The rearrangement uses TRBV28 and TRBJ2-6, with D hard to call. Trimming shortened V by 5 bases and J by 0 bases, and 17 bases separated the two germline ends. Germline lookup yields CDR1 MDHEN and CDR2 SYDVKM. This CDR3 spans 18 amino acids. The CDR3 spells CASSPNPGRSSGANVLTF. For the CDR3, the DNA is TGTGCCAGCAGTCCTAATCCCGGACGGAGCTCTGGGGCCAACGTCCTGACTTTC.

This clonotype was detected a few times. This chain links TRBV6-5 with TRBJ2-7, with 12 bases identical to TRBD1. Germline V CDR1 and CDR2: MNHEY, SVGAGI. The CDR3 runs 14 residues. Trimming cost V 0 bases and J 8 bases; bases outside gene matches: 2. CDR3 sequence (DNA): TGTGCCAGCAGTTACTCGGGGACAGGGGGCAAGCAGTACTTC. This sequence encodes CASSYSGTGGKQYF.

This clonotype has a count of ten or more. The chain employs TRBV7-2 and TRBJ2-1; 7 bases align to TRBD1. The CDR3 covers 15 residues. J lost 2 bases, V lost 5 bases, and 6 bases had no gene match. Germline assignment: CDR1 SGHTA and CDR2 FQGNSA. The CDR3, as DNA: TGTGCCAGCAGCCAACAGGGGTTCCCCTACAATGAGCAGTTCTTC. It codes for CASSQQGFPYNEQFF.

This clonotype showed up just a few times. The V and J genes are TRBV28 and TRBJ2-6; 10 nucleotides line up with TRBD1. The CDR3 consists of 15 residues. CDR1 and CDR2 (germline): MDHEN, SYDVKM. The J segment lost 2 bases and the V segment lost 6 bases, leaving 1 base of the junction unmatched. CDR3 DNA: TGTGCCAGCAGGGGGACAGGGGCTGGGGCCAACGTCCTGACTTTC. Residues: CASRGTGAGANVLTF.

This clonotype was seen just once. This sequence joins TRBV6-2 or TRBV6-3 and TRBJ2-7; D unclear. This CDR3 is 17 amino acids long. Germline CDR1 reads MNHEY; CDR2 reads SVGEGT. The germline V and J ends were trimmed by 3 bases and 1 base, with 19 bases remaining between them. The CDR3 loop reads CASSYQRAMIRSYEQYF. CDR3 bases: TGTGCCAGCAGTTATCAGAGAGCCATGATAAGGTCCTACGAGCAGTACTTC.

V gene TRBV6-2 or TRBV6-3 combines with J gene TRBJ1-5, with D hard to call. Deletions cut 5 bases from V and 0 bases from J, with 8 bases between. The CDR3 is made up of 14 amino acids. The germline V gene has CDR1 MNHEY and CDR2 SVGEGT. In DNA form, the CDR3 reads TGTGCCAGCAGTAACACCAATAGCAATCAGCCCCAGCATTTT. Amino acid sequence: CASSNTNSNQPQHF.

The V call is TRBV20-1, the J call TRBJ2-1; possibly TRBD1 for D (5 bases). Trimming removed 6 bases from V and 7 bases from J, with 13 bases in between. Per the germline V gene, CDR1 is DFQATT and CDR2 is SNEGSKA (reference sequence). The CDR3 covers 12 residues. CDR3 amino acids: CSASSQGNEQFF. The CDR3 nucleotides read TGCAGTGCGTCGTCCCAGGGAAATGAGCAGTTCTTC.

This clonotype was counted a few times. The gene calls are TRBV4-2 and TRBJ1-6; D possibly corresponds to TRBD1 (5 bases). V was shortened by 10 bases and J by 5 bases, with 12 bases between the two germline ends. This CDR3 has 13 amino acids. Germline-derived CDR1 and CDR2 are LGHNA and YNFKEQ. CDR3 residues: CATQGTNNSPLHF. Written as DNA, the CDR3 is TGTGCCACCCAAGGGACTAATAATTCACCCCTCCACTTT.

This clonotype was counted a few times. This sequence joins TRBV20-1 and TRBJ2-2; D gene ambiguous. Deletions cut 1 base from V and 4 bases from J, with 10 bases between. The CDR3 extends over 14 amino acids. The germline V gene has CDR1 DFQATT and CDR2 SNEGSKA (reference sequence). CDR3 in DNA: TGCAGTGCTAGAGTGGGATTAATCACCGGGGAGCTGTTTTTT. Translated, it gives CSARVGLITGELFF.

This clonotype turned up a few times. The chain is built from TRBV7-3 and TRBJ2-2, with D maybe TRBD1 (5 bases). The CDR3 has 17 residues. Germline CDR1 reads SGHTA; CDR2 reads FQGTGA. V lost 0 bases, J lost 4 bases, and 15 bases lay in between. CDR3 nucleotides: TGTGCCAGCAGCTTAACGGGCCAGGGAAGGGGCACCGGGGAGCTGTTTTTT. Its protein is CASSLTGQGRGTGELFF.

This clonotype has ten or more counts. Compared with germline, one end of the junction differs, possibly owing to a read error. The CDR3 reads CASSRTHQETQYF. DNA for the CDR3: TGTGCTAGCAGCCGGACACACCAAGAGACCCAGTACTTC. This chain links TRBV7-7 with TRBJ2-5, with a weak D call TRBD1 (5 bases). There are 13 residues in the CDR3. The germline V gene encodes CDR1 SSHAT and CDR2 FNYEAQ (reference sequence).

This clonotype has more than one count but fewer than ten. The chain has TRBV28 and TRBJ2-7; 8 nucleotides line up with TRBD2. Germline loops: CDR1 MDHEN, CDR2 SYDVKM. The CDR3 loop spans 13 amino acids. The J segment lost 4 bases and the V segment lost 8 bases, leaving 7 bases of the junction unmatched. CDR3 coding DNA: TGTGCCAGCCGGGAGGGGGGCGGATACGAGCAGTACTTC. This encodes CASREGGGYEQYF.

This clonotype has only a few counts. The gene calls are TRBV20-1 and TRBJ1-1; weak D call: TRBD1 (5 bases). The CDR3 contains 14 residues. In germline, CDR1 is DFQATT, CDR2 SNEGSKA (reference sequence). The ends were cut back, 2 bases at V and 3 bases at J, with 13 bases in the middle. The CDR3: CSARKGGADTEAFF. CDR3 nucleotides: TGCAGTGCTAGAAAGGGAGGGGCGGACACTGAAGCTTTCTTT.

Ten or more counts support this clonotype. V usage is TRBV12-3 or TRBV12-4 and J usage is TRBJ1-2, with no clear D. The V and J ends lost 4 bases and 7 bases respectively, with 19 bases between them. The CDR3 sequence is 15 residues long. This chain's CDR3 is CASSSPTGFGVGYTF. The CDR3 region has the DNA TGTGCCAGCAGTTCGCCAACGGGATTCGGCGTTGGCTACACCTTC.

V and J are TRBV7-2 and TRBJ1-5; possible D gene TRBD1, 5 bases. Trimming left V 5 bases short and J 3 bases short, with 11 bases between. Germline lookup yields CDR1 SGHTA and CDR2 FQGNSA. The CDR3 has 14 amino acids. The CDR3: CASSVHRLNQPQHF. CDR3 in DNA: TGTGCCAGCAGCGTTCACAGGCTCAATCAGCCCCAGCATTTT.

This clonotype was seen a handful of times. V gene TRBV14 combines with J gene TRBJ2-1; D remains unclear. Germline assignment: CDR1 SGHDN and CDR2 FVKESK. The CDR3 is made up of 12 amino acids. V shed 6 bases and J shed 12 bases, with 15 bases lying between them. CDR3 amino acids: CASSPIDRWQFF. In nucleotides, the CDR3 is TGTGCCAGCAGTCCTATCGATCGATGGCAGTTCTTC.

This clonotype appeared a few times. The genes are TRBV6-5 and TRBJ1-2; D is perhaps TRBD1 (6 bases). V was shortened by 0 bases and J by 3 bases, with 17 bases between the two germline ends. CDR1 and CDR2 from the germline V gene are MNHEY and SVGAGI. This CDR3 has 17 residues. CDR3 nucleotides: TGTGCCAGCAGTTACTCCCCTTGGACAGCAAATTACTATGGCTACACCTTC. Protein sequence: CASSYSPWTANYYGYTF.

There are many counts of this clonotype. The CDR3 DNA reads TGTGCCAGCAGCTTAGTTCCGGATACGCAGTATTTT. It translates to CASSLVPDTQYF. V gene TRBV7-2 combines with J gene TRBJ2-3, with D unclear. The germline V and J ends were trimmed by 1 base and 6 bases, with 5 bases remaining between them. The germline V gene encodes CDR1 SGHTA and CDR2 FQGNSA. This CDR3 spans 12 amino acids.

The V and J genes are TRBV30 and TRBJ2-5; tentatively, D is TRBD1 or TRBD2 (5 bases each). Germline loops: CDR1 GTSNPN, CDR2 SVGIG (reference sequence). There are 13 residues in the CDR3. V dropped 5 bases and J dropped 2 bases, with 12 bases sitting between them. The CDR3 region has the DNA TGTGCCTGGGGCCCGGGACGACAAGAGACCCAGTACTTC. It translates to CAWGPGRQETQYF. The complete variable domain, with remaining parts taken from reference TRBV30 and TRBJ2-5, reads SQTIHQWPATLVQPVGSPLSLECTVEGTSNPNLYWYRQAAGRGLQLLFYSVGIGQISSEVPQNLSASRPQDRQFILSSKKLLLSDSGFYLCAWGPGRQETQYFGPGTRLLVL.

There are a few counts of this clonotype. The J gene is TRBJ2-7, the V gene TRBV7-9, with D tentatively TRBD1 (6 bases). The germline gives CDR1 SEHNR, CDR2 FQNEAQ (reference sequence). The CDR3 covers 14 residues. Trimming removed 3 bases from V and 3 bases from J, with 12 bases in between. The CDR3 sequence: CASSLSGTFYEQYF. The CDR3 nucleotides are TGTGCCAGCAGCTTGTCCGGGACATTCTACGAGCAGTACTTC.

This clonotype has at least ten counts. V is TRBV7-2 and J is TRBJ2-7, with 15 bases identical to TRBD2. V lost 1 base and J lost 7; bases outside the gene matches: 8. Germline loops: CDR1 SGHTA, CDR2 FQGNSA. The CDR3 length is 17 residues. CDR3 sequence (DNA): TGTGCCAGCAGCTTAGGGACTAGCGGGAGGGTGTTGTGGGAGCAGTACTTC. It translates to CASSLGTSGRVLWEQYF.

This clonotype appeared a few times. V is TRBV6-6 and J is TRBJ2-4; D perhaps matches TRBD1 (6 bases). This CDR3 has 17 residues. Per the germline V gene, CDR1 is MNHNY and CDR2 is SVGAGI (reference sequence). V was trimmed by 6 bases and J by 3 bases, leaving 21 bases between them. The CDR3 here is CASSYGPGVLGKNIQYF. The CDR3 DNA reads TGTGCCAGCAGCTACGGGCCAGGGGTCCTAGGCAAAAACATTCAGTACTTC.

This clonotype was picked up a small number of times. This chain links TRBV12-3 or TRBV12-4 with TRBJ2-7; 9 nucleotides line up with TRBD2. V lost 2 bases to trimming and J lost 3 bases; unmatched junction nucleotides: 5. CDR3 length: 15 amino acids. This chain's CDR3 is CASSLRRGGRYEQYF. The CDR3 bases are TGTGCCAGCAGTTTAAGGCGGGGGGGCCGCTACGAGCAGTACTTC.

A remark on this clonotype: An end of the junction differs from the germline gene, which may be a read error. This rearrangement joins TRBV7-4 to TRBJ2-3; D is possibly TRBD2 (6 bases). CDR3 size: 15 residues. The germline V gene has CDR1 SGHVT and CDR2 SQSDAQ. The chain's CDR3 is CASSFITGSTDTLYF. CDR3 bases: TGTGCCAGCAGCTTCATCACCGGGAGCACAGATACGCTGTATTTT.

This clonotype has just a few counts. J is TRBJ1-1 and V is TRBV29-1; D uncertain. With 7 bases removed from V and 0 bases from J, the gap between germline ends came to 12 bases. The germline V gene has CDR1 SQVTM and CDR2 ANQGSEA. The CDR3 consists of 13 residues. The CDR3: CSAGLIMNTEAFF. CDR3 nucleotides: TGCAGCGCCGGACTGATCATGAACACTGAAGCTTTCTTT.

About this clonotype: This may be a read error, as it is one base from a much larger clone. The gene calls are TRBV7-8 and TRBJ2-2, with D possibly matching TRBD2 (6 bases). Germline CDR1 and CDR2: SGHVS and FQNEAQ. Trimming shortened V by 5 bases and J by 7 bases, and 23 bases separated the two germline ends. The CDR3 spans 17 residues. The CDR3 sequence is CASSVGHRGTPGGELFF. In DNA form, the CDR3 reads TGTGCCAGCAGCGTGGGGCATCGCGGGACCCCTGGCGGGGAGCTGTTTTTT.

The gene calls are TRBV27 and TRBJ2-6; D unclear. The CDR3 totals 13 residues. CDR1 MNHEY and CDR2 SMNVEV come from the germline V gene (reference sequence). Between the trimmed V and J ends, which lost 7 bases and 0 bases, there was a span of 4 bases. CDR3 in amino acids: CASTFSGANVLTF. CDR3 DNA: TGTGCCAGCACCTTCTCTGGGGCCAACGTCCTGACTTTC.

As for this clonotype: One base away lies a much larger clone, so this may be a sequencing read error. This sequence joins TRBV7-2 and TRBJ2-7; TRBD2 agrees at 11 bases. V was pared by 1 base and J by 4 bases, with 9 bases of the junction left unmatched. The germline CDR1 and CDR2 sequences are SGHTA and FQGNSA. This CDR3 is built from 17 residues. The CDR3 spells CASSLDQHRTSGYEQYF. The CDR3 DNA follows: TGTGCCAGCAGCTTAGATCAGCATAGGACTAGCGGGTACGAGCAGTACTTC.

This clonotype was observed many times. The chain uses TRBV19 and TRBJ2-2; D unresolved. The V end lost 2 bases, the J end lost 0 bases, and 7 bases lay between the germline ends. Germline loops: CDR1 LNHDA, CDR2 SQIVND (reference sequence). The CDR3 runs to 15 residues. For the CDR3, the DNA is TGTGCCAGTAGTATACTAGGGACGAACACCGGGGAGCTGTTTTTT. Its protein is CASSILGTNTGELFF.